The 26 T cell receptor beta chains below all came from one sample that was sequenced in a study of blood T cell repertoires in COVID-19. Sequencing used immunoSEQ multiplex PCR; TCRdb keeps in-frame clones, though not all of them. The sample gives fewer than 300,000 clones, around 86% of which show up once; about 2.9% is in the top ten. Sequenced input: peripheral blood. The receptor set was obtained from a woman aged 55-70 years with active or convalescent COVID-19.

This rearrangement joins TRBV29-1 to TRBJ1-1; D is ambiguous. Germline lookup yields CDR1 SQVTM and CDR2 ANQGSEA. This CDR3 comprises 12 residues. V lost 3 bases to trimming and J lost 2 bases, with 7 bases between them. Here the CDR3 reads CSVDGENTEAFF. CDR3 DNA sequence: TGCAGCGTTGACGGGGAAAACACTGAAGCTTTCTTT.

This clone was observed once. V and J are TRBV11-2 and TRBJ1-1; 8 bases align to TRBD1. Germline trimming cut 4 bases from V and 8 bases from J; bases unmatched to any gene: 6. The CDR3 spans 13 residues. Germline loops: CDR1 SGHAT, CDR2 FQNNGV. This CDR3 is CASSSPRQGEAFF. CDR3 nucleotides: TGTGCCAGCAGCTCCCCTCGACAGGGGGAAGCTTTCTTT.

This chain connects TRBV18 to TRBJ1-2, with D hard to call. The germline gives CDR1 KGHSH, CDR2 LQKENI. Trimming left V 3 bases short and J 3 bases short, with 14 bases between. The length of the CDR3 is 15 residues. CDR3 loop: CASSPPTDGDYGYTF. CDR3 in DNA: TGTGCCAGCTCACCCCCCACGGACGGGGACTATGGCTACACCTTC.

The CDR3 is CASSATGYGNTIYF. Here the CDR3 DNA reads TGTGCCAGCAGTGCAACGGGTTATGGAAACACCATATATTTT. The V gene is TRBV2, the J gene TRBJ1-3; D uncertain. From germline, CDR1 is SNHLY and CDR2 FYNNEI. The CDR3 contains 14 residues. Trimming pared 4 bases from V and 3 bases from J, leaving 10 bases between.

The rearrangement joins TRBV5-5 to TRBJ1-5; a possible D gene is TRBD1 (5 bases). Germline V gene data show CDR1 as SGHKS and CDR2 as YYEKEE (reference sequence). There are 15 residues in the CDR3. The V and J ends lost 2 bases and 9 bases respectively, with 18 bases between them. Here the CDR3 reads CASSLGEGRARPQHF. The DNA of the CDR3 is TGTGCCAGCAGCTTAGGGGAGGGGAGAGCTAGGCCCCAGCATTTT.

The genes are TRBV10-2 and TRBJ2-1; TRBD2 agrees at 8 bases. Germline V gene sequence: CDR1 WSHSY, CDR2 SAAADI. The CDR3 has 17 residues. V shed 0 bases, J shed 2 bases, and the junction held 6 bases outside the gene matches. CDR3 amino acids: CASSESGGGGTYNEQFF. The CDR3 nucleotides are TGCGCCAGCAGTGAGTCAGGTGGCGGGGGGACCTACAATGAGCAGTTCTTC.

This clone was detected only a few times. The chain couples TRBV10-3 to TRBJ1-2, with TRBD1 matching 7 bases. J lost 4 bases, V lost 3 bases, and 5 bases had no gene match. CDR3 length: 14 amino acids. Germline CDR1 is ENHRY and CDR2 is SYGVKD. The CDR3 here is CAISDPDRAYGYTF. The CDR3 DNA is TGTGCCATCAGTGACCCTGACAGGGCCTATGGCTACACCTTC.

This clone has a handful of counts. The rearrangement uses TRBV13 and TRBJ1-6; 11 nucleotides line up with TRBD1. V dropped 4 bases and J dropped 7; count of bases not matched to a gene: 3. The CDR3 contains 15 residues. Germline lookup yields CDR1 PRHDT and CDR2 FYEKMQ (reference sequence). This CDR3 reads CASSSWTGGNSPLHF. CDR3 DNA sequence: TGTGCCAGCAGCTCGTGGACAGGGGGCAATTCACCCCTCCACTTT.

The gene calls are TRBV28 and TRBJ1-3; no clear D gene. Germline V CDR1 and CDR2: MDHEN, SYDVKM. The length of the CDR3 is 12 residues. The ends were cut back, 5 bases at V and 3 bases at J, with 5 bases in the middle. The CDR3 sequence is CASSPIGNTIYF. The CDR3 nucleotides are TGTGCCAGCAGTCCCATTGGAAACACCATATATTTT.

A few counts support this clone. J is TRBJ1-2 and V is TRBV27; no clear D gene. The CDR3 extends over 13 amino acids. Germline values: CDR1 MNHEY, CDR2 SMNVEV (reference sequence). Trimming left V 5 bases short and J 1 base short, with 8 bases between. The CDR3 bases are TGTGCCAGCAGTCCCAACTTTAACTATGGCTACACCTTC. Protein product: CASSPNFNYGYTF.

The J gene is TRBJ1-3, the V gene TRBV15; no clear D gene. This CDR3 has 14 residues. The germline V and J ends were trimmed by 6 bases and 0 bases, with 9 bases remaining between them. Per the germline V gene, CDR1 is LNHNV and CDR2 is YYDKDF (reference sequence). CDR3 loop: CATSTDISGNTIYF. CDR3 DNA: TGTGCCACCAGTACAGACATCTCTGGAAACACCATATATTTT.

The chain carries TRBV7-9 and TRBJ1-4; 7 nucleotides agree with TRBD1. CDR1 is SEHNR and CDR2 is FQNEAQ in the germline V gene (reference sequence). This CDR3 contains 13 residues. Trimming cost V 1 base and J 7 bases; bases outside gene matches: 0. The CDR3 DNA follows: TGTGCCAGCAGCTTAGGGGACAGTGAAAAACTGTTTTTT. Residues: CASSLGDSEKLFF.

The chain has TRBV2 and TRBJ2-4; possibly TRBD2 for D (5 bases). V was shortened by 8 bases and J by 0 bases, with 8 bases between the two germline ends. The germline gives CDR1 SNHLY, CDR2 FYNNEI. The CDR3 extends over 13 amino acids. The CDR3 region has the DNA TGTGCCAGCGGGAGTTTAGCCAAAAACATTCAGTACTTC. Amino acid sequence: CASGSLAKNIQYF.

The chain couples TRBV2 to TRBJ1-3; D is uncertain. CDR1 SNHLY and CDR2 FYNNEI come from the germline V gene. The V end lost 5 bases, the J end lost 1 base, and 21 bases lay between the germline ends. The CDR3 spans 18 residues. CDR3 in amino acids: CASSYSPAGLFSGNTIYF. As DNA, the CDR3 is TGTGCCAGCAGTTACTCCCCGGCAGGATTATTTTCTGGAAACACCATATATTTT.

The V call is TRBV6-5, the J call TRBJ2-1, with 11 nucleotides matching TRBD2. V trimming: 2 bases; J trimming: 4 bases; junction bases outside the gene matches: 4. Germline V lookup: CDR1 MNHEY, CDR2 SVGAGI. The CDR3 has 16 amino acids. CDR3 coding DNA: TGTGCCAGCAGTTACCGACTAGCGGGGCAGTACAATGAGCAGTTCTTC. Translation gives CASSYRLAGQYNEQFF.

The gene calls are TRBV7-2 and TRBJ1-1; D remains ambiguous. CDR1 SGHTA and CDR2 FQGNSA come from the germline V gene. This CDR3 has 16 residues. Trimming took 1 base from V and 5 from J, leaving 17 bases between them. CDR3 protein: CASSLVGRGVGTEAFF. The CDR3 DNA follows: TGTGCCAGCAGCTTAGTAGGACGCGGGGTGGGTACTGAAGCTTTCTTT.

This clone was observed many times. The rearrangement joins TRBV3-1 (or the pseudogene TRBV3-2) to TRBJ1-2; a possible D gene is TRBD1 (6 bases). Germline V gives CDR1 LGHDT, CDR2 YNNKEL (reference sequence). V gave up 3 bases and J gave up 5 bases, with 16 bases separating them. This CDR3 is built from 15 residues. The CDR3 protein is CASSQSGEGEYGYTF. CDR3 nucleotide sequence: TGTGCCAGCAGCCAGTCCGGGGAGGGGGAATATGGCTACACCTTC.

The rearrangement links TRBV30 to TRBJ1-1, with D tentatively TRBD1 (5 bases). CDR1 is GTSNPN, CDR2 SVGIG, per germline (reference sequence). Deletions cut 4 bases from V and 6 bases from J, with 12 bases between. This CDR3 has 12 residues. Here the CDR3 reads CAWKLWGPEAFF. For the CDR3, the DNA is TGTGCCTGGAAGCTCTGGGGCCCTGAAGCTTTCTTT.

This chain joins TRBV7-2 and TRBJ1-6, with 9 nucleotides matching TRBD1. Germline V gene data show CDR1 as SGHTA and CDR2 as FQGNSA. The CDR3 sequence is 16 residues long. V gave up 5 bases and J gave up 7 bases; unmatched junction bases: 9. CDR3: CASSVGTGLGNSPLHF. The CDR3 DNA sequence: TGTGCCAGCAGCGTGGGGACAGGGTTGGGGAATTCACCCCTCCACTTT.

This clone was recorded a few times. The sample carries other DNA sequences with the same CDR3. The chain recombines TRBV7-9 with TRBJ1-1; D uncertain. Germline V gives CDR1 SEHNR, CDR2 FQNEAQ (reference sequence). The CDR3 has 14 residues. V lost 1 base and J 5 bases, leaving 11 bases between the germline ends. The chain's CDR3 is CASSLGGSGTEAFF. CDR3 bases: TGTGCCAGCAGCTTAGGAGGGAGTGGAACTGAAGCTTTCTTT.

The chain uses TRBV5-4 and TRBJ2-1, with 9 bases matching TRBD2. The germline V gene has CDR1 SGHNT and CDR2 YYREEE (reference sequence). Trimming cost V 3 bases and J 6 bases; bases outside gene matches: 10. The CDR3 spans 16 residues. The CDR3 nucleotides read TGTGCCAGCAGCTCCCTAGCGGGGACTATTCTCAATGAGCAGTTCTTC. This sequence encodes CASSSLAGTILNEQFF.

The chain employs TRBV7-9 and TRBJ2-5; 9 bases align to TRBD2. V shed 1 base and J 3 bases; nucleotides not matched to a gene: 3. Germline CDR1 SEHNR, CDR2 FQNEAQ (reference sequence). The CDR3 contains 15 residues. DNA for the CDR3: TGTGCCAGCAGCTTAGTCCTAGCGGGGAAAGAGACCCAGTACTTC. Translating gives CASSLVLAGKETQYF.

This chain uses TRBV5-5 with TRBJ1-6; D uncertain. The germline gives CDR1 SGHKS, CDR2 YYEKEE (reference sequence). Trimming left V 0 bases short and J 10 bases short, with 8 bases between. The length of the CDR3 is 13 residues. The DNA for the CDR3 is TGTGCCAGCAGCTTGGGGTACGGGTCACCCCTCCACTTT. This codes for CASSLGYGSPLHF.

V and J are TRBV27 and TRBJ1-6, with 7 bases identical to TRBD1. Trimming removed 7 bases from V and 0 bases from J; junction bases left unmatched: 9. Germline-derived CDR1 and CDR2 are MNHEY and SMNVEV (reference sequence). The CDR3 is made up of 17 amino acids. The CDR3 loop reads CASKRGPVNSYNSPLHF. DNA of the CDR3: TGTGCCAGCAAGAGGGGGCCCGTGAACTCCTATAATTCACCCCTCCACTTT.

The gene calls are TRBV10-1 and TRBJ2-5; tentatively, D is TRBD2 (5 bases). Trimming took 5 bases from V and 4 from J, leaving 14 bases between them. This CDR3 spans 14 amino acids. Per the germline V gene, CDR1 is WNHNN and CDR2 is SYGVQD (reference sequence). The CDR3 region is CASSPTMTRETQYF. The CDR3 nucleotides read TGCGCCAGCAGTCCGACTATGACGAGAGAGACCCAGTACTTC.

The J gene is TRBJ2-7, the V gene TRBV7-9, with 10 positions matching TRBD1. Germline V CDR1 and CDR2: SEHNR, FQNEAQ (reference sequence). J was trimmed by 2 bases and V by 5 bases; bases with no gene match: 6. This CDR3 comprises 15 residues. In DNA form, the CDR3 reads TGTGCCAGCAGCCATGGGACAGGGGATACCTACGAGCAGTACTTC. Its protein is CASSHGTGDTYEQYF.